Presented here are 8 T cell receptor beta chains from one specimen sequenced in a study of blood T cell repertoires in COVID-19. This table comes from immunoSEQ multiplex PCR, and its TCRdb copy is limited to in-frame clones, with some not included. The sample yields about 300,000 clones, approximately 90% seen once. The sequencing sample was made of PBMCs or T cells enriched from blood (not recorded which). All receptors come from a woman aged 30 to 39 who had recovered from COVID-19.

The rearrangement joins TRBV5-4 to TRBJ1-1; TRBD1 is a possible D gene (6 bases). The CDR3 is 13 residues long. CDR1 is SGHNT, CDR2 YYREEE, per germline (reference sequence). The V end lost 4 bases, the J end lost 3 bases, and 10 bases lay between the germline ends. The CDR3 DNA sequence: TGTGCCAGCAGCCCGGACAGAGACACTGAAGCTTTCTTT. This encodes CASSPDRDTEAFF.

The chain links TRBV5-1 to TRBJ2-3; the D gene is possibly TRBD2 (6 bases). Germline-derived CDR1 and CDR2 are SGHRS and YFSETQ. V dropped 0 bases and J dropped 4 bases, with 15 bases sitting between them. CDR3 length equals 16 residues. CDR3 coding DNA: TGCGCCAGCAGCTTGGTCTCCGGGGGATCCGCAGATACGCAGTATTTT. Protein sequence: CASSLVSGGSADTQYF. Filled out from reference TRBV5-1 and TRBJ2-3, the complete variable domain reads KAGVTQTPRYLIKTRGQQVTLSCSPISGHRSVSWYQQTPGQGLQFLFEYFSETQRNKGNFPGRFSGRQFSNSRSEMNVSTLELGDSALYLCASSLVSGGSADTQYFGPGTRLTVL.

This chain uses TRBV14 with TRBJ1-2, with 7 bases lining up with TRBD1. The V segment lost 4 bases and the J segment 7 bases; nucleotides outside the gene matches: 12. The germline V gene has CDR1 SGHDN and CDR2 FVKESK. The CDR3 sequence is 15 residues long. Here the CDR3 DNA reads TGTGCCAGCAGCCCCACAGGGGTTGATTCATTTGGCTACACCTTC. Residues: CASSPTGVDSFGYTF.

The chain uses TRBV5-1 and TRBJ2-3; D ambiguous. The CDR3 runs 14 residues. The germline CDR1 and CDR2 sequences are SGHRS and YFSETQ. V dropped 4 bases and J dropped 0 bases, with 9 bases sitting between them. The CDR3 spells CASSQTGSTDTQYF. CDR3 bases: TGCGCCAGCAGCCAAACCGGGAGCACAGATACGCAGTATTTT.

The J gene is TRBJ1-2, the V gene TRBV10-3, with 10 bases that match TRBD1. Germline loops: CDR1 ENHRY, CDR2 SYGVKD. This CDR3 is 13 amino acids long. Germline trimming cut 4 bases from V and 8 bases from J; bases unmatched to any gene: 4. The CDR3 reads CAISGTGGTGYTF. DNA of the CDR3: TGTGCCATCAGTGGGACAGGGGGTACCGGCTACACCTTC.

About this clone itself: The junction departs from germline at one end; a sequencing error may be responsible. This chain connects TRBV7-7 to TRBJ2-5; the match to TRBD1 covers 7 bases. Germline CDR1 reads SSHAT; CDR2 reads FNYEAQ (reference sequence). The CDR3 is 15 amino acids. DNA for the CDR3: TGTGCTAGCAGCGAATCAACCGGGACAGAAGAGACCCAGTACTTC. Its translation is CASSESTGTEETQYF.

The chain links TRBV7-3 to TRBJ1-2; D gene unclear. Trimming cost V 5 bases and J 6 bases, with 13 bases left between them. The CDR3 runs to 13 residues. CDR1 and CDR2 from the germline V gene are SGHTA and FQGTGA. CDR3 DNA sequence: TGTGCCAGCAGCCCAAGGGAGAAGGATGGCTACACCTTC. Translating gives CASSPREKDGYTF.

The chain joins TRBV19 to TRBJ2-2, with a possible D match to TRBD2 (7 bases). The ends were cut back, 7 bases at V and 0 bases at J, with 15 bases in the middle. The CDR3 is 16 amino acids. CDR1 LNHDA and CDR2 SQIVND come from the germline V gene (reference sequence). The CDR3 DNA is TGTGCCAGTACCCATAGGGGGGGAGCGAACACCGGGGAGCTGTTTTTT. Amino acids: CASTHRGGANTGELFF. Full variable domain (missing parts from reference TRBV19 and TRBJ2-2): DGGITQSPKYLFRKEGQNVTLSCEQNLNHDAMYWYRQDPGQGLRLIYYSQIVNDFQKGDIAEGYSVSREKKESFPLTVTSAQKNPTAFYLCASTHRGGANTGELFFGEGSRLTVL.